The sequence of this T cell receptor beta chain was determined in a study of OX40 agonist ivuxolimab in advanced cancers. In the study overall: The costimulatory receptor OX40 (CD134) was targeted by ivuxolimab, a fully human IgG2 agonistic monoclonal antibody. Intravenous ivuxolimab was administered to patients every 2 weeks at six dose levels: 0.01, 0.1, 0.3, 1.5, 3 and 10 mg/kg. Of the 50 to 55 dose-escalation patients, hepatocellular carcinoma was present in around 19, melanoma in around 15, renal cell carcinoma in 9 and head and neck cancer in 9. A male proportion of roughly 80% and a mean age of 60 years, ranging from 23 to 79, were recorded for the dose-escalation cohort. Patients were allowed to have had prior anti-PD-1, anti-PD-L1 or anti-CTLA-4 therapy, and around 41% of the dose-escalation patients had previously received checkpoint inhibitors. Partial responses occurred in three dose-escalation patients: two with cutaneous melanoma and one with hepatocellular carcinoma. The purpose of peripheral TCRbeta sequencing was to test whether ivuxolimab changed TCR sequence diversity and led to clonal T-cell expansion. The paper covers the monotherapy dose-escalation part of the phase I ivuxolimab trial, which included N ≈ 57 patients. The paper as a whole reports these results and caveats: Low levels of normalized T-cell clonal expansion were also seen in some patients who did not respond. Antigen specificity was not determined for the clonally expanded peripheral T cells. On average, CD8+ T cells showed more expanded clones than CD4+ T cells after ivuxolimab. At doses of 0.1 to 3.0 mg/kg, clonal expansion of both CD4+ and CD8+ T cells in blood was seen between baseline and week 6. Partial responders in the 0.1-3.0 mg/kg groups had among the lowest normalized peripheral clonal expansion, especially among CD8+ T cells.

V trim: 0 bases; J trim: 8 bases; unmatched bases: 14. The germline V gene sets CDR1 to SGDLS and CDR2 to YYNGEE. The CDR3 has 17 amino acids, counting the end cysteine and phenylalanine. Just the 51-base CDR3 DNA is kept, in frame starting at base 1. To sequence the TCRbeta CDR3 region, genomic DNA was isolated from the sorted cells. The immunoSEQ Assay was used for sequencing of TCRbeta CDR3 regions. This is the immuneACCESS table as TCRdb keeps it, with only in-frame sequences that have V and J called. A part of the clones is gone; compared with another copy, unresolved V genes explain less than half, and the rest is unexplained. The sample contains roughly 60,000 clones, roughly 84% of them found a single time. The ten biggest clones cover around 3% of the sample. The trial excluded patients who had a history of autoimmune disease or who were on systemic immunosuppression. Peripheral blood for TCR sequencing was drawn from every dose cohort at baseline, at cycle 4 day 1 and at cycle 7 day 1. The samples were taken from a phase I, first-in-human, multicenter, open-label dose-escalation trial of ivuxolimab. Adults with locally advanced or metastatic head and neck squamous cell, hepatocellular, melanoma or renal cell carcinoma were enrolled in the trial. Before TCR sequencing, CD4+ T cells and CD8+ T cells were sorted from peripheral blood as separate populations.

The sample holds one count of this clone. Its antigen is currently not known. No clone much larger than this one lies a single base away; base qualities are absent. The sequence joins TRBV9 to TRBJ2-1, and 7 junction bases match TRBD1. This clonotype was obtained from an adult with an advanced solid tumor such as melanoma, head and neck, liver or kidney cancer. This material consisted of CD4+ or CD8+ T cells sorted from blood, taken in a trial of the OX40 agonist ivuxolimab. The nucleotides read TGTGCCAGCAGCGTAGCCGGACAGGTCCTTTTCATCGATGAGCAGTTCTTC. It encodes CASSVAGQVLFIDEQFF. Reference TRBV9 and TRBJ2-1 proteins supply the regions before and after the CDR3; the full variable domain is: DSGVTQTPKHLITATGQRVTLRCSPRSGDLSVYWYQQSLDQGLQFLIQYYNGEERAKGNILERFSAQQFPDLHSELNLSSLELGDSALYFCASSVAGQVLFIDEQFFGPGTRLTVL.